This entry lists 3 T cell receptor beta chains sequenced from one sample in a study of shared clonotypes between healthy human individuals. TCRdb's table, derived via immunoSEQ multiplex PCR, lists solely in-frame clones and lacks some. The repertoire has fewer than 350,000 clones, roughly 87% of them found once; the top ten carry about a sixth. Specimen: memory CD8+ T cells sorted from blood. Subset meaning: CD45RO+ cells pooled with CCR7-negative TemRA cells. These receptors were obtained from a young man in good health.

The chain recombines TRBV28 with TRBJ1-2; D might be TRBD1 (5 bases). Germline V gives CDR1 MDHEN, CDR2 SYDVKM. V lost 3 bases to trimming and J lost 6 bases, with 17 bases between them. The CDR3 is 15 amino acids. CDR3 region: CASSLEGAVSNGYTF. In nucleotides, the CDR3 is TGTGCCAGCAGTTTGGAAGGGGCAGTTTCAAATGGCTACACCTTC.

This clone was counted once. V gene TRBV4-1 combines with J gene TRBJ2-5, with 8 bases fitting TRBD1. The CDR3 spans 14 residues. Per germline, CDR1 MGHRA and CDR2 YSYEKL. J lost 5 bases, V lost 4 bases, and 6 bases had no gene match. CDR3 DNA: TGCGCCAGCAGCCCCCAGGGGGCGCAGGAGACCCAGTACTTC. Translation: CASSPQGAQETQYF.

The table lists this clone with a count of one. The chain joins TRBV7-9 to TRBJ2-1; a possible D gene is TRBD2 (6 bases). V dropped 5 bases and J dropped 10 bases, with 18 bases sitting between them. Germline CDR1 and CDR2: SEHNR and FQNEAQ (reference sequence). The CDR3 sequence is 14 residues long. The CDR3 sequence: CASSPSTGLSEQFF. The CDR3 nucleotides are TGTGCCAGCAGCCCTAGCACTGGACTATCCGAGCAGTTCTTC.